Here is one TCR beta chain with its context. No antigen is known for it. These data belong to a study of human T cells and chemical hapten exposure. Study outcomes and limitations: Because they had alopecia, donors may respond immunologically unlike healthy people.

TCRdb ran MiXCR on the RACE reads and lists one entry per CDR3 protein. Of roughly 150,000 distinct CDR3 sequences listed, around 30% are singletons. Time point described: patch test 3, about 24 weeks after DPC sensitization. This sample's treatment: therapeutic diphenylcyclopropenone sensitization with weekly scalp DPC. This sample comprised whole blood, obtained in connection with sensitization to the hapten diphenylcyclopropenone (DPC). This TCR came from a woman younger than 35 with alopecia areata. Some clones in this sample may be carry-over from other donors' samples.

In DNA, the CDR3 is TGTGCCAGCAGCCACCCCAGTTTAGGAAACTATGGCTACACCTTC. Encoded protein: CASSHPSLGNYGYTF. This rearrangement joins TRBV4-2 to TRBJ1-2; D not certain. V shed 3 bases and J shed 2 bases, with 13 bases lying between them. The V gene's germline CDR1 is LGHNA and CDR2 YNFKEQ. The CDR3 spans 15 residues.